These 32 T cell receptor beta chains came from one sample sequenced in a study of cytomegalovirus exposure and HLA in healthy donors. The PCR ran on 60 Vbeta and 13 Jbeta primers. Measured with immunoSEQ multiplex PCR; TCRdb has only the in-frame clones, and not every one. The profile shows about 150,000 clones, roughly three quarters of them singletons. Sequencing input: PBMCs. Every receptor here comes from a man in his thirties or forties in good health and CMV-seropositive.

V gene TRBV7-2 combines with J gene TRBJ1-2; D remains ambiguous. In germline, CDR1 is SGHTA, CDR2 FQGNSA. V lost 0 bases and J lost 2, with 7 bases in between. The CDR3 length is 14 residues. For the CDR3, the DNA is TGTGCCAGCAGCTTAGCGCAACAGAACTATGGCTACACCTTC. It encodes CASSLAQQNYGYTF. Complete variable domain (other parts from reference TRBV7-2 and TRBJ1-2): GAGVSQSPSNKVTEKGKDVELRCDPISGHTALYWYRQSLGQGLEFLIYFQGNSAPDKSGLPSDRFSAERTGGSVSTLTIQRTQQEDSAVYLCASSLAQQNYGYTFGSGTRLTVV.

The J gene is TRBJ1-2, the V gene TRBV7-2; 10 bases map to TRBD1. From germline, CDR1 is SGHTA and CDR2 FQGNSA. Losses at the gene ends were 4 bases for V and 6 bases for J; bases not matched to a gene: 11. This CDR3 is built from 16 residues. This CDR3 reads CASSSSTGTGVNGYTF. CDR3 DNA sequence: TGTGCCAGCAGCTCTAGTACCGGGACAGGGGTTAATGGCTACACCTTC. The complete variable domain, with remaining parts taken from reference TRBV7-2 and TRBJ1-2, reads GAGVSQSPSNKVTEKGKDVELRCDPISGHTALYWYRQSLGQGLEFLIYFQGNSAPDKSGLPSDRFSAERTGGSVSTLTIQRTQQEDSAVYLCASSSSTGTGVNGYTFGSGTRLTVV.

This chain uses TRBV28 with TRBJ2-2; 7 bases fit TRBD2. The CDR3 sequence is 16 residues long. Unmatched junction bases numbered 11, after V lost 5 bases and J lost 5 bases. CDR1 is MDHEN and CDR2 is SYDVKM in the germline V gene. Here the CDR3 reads CASSHGGGRATGELFF. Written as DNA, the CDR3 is TGTGCCAGCAGTCACGGGGGAGGGAGAGCTACCGGGGAGCTGTTTTTT.

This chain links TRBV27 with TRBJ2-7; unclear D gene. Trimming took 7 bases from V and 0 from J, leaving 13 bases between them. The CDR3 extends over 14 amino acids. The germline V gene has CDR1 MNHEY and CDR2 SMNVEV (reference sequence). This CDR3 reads CASMLSEYSYEQYF. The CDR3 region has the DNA TGTGCCAGCATGTTAAGCGAATACTCCTACGAGCAGTACTTC.

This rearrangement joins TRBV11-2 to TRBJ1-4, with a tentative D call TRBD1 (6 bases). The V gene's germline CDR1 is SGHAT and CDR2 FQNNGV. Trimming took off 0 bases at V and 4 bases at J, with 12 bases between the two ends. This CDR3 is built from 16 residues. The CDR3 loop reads CASSLDFGQNNEKLFF. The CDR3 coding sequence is TGTGCCAGCAGCTTAGACTTTGGACAGAATAATGAAAAACTGTTTTTT.

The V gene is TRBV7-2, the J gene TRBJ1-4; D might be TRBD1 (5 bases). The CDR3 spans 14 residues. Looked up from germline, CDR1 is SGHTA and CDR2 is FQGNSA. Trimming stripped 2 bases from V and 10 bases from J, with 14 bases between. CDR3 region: CASSLSPGSGKLFF. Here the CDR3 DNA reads TGTGCCAGCAGCTTAAGTCCAGGGTCCGGAAAACTGTTTTTT. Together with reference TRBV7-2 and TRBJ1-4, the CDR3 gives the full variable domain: GAGVSQSPSNKVTEKGKDVELRCDPISGHTALYWYRQSLGQGLEFLIYFQGNSAPDKSGLPSDRFSAERTGGSVSTLTIQRTQQEDSAVYLCASSLSPGSGKLFFGSGTQLSVL.

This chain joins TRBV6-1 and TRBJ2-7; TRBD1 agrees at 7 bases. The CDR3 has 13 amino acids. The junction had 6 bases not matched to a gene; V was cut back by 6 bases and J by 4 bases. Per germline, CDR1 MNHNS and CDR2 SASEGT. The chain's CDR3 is CASRLGQTYEQYF. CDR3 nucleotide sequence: TGTGCCAGCAGGTTGGGACAGACGTACGAGCAGTACTTC.

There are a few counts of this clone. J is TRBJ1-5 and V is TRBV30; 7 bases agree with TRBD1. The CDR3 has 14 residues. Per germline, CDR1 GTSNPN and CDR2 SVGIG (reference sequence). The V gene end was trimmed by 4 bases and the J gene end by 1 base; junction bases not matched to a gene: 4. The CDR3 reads CAWTPDRSNQPQHF. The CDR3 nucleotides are TGTGCCTGGACCCCGGACAGGAGCAATCAGCCCCAGCATTTT.

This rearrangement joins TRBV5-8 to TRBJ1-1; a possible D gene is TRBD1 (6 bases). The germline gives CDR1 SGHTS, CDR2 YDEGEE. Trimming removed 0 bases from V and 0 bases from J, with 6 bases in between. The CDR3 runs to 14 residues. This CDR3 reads CASSLGQVNTEAFF. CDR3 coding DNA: TGTGCCAGCAGCTTGGGACAGGTGAACACTGAAGCTTTCTTT.

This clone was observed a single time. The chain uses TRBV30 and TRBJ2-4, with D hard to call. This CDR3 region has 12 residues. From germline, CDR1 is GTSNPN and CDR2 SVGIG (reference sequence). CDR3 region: CASQTPGNIQYF. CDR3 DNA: TGTGCTTCCCAAACCCCGGGAAACATTCAGTACTTC.

The CDR3 reads CASSGFFAGASPDTQYF. The CDR3 DNA sequence: TGTGCCAGCAGTGGATTTTTCGCGGGAGCCTCCCCAGATACGCAGTATTTT. The V and J genes are TRBV27 and TRBJ2-3; 7 positions agree with TRBD2. V was clipped by 5 bases and J by 4 bases; unmatched bases: 15. CDR3 length: 17 amino acids. Germline V gene data show CDR1 as MNHEY and CDR2 as SMNVEV (reference sequence).

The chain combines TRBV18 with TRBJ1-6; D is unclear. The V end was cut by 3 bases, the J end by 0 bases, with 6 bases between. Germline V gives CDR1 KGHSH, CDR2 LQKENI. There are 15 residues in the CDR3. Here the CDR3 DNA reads TGTGCCAGCTCACCTGGGAGCTCCTATAATTCACCCCTCCACTTT. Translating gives CASSPGSSYNSPLHF.

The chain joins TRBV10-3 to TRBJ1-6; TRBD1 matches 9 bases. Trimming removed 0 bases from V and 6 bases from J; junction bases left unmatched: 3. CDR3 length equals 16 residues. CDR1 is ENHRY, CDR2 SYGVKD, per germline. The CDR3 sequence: CAISESRDRANSPLHF. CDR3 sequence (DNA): TGTGCCATCAGTGAGTCCCGGGACAGGGCTAATTCACCCCTCCACTTT.

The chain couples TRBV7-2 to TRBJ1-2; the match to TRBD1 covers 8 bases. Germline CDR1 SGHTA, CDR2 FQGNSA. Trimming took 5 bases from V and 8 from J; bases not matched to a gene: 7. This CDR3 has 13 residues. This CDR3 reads CASSLTGVGGYTF. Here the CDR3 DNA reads TGTGCCAGCAGCCTGACAGGGGTTGGAGGCTACACCTTC.

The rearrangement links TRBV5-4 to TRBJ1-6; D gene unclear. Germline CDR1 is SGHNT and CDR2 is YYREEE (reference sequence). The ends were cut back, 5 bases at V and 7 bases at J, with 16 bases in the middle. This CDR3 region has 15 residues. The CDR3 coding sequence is TGTGCCAGCAGGTGGTATCGGTCTCGGAATTCACCCCTCCACTTT. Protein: CASRWYRSRNSPLHF.

For the CDR3, the DNA is TGTGCCAGCATTACTAGCGGGGGACTAGATACGCAGTATTTT. It translates to CASITSGGLDTQYF. This chain uses TRBV6-1 with TRBJ2-3; 11 nucleotides align to TRBD2. Germline V CDR1 and CDR2: MNHNS, SASEGT. V was pared by 7 bases and J by 5 bases, with 5 bases of the junction left unmatched. This CDR3 spans 14 amino acids.

The CDR3 coding sequence is TGTGCCAGCAGCCCCGGGGGGCTGGCTGAAGCTTTCTTT. Its translation: CASSPGGLAEAFF. The V gene is TRBV7-6, the J gene TRBJ1-1, with D possibly being TRBD1 (6 bases). The V gene's germline CDR1 is SGHVS and CDR2 FNYEAQ. Trimming took 5 bases from V and 6 from J, leaving 13 bases between them. CDR3 length: 13 amino acids.

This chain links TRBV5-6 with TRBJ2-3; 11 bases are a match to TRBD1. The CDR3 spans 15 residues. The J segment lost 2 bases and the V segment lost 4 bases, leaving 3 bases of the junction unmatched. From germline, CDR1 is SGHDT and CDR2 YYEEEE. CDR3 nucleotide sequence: TGTGCCAGCAGCCCAGGACAGGGGGCCACAGATACGCAGTATTTT. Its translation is CASSPGQGATDTQYF.

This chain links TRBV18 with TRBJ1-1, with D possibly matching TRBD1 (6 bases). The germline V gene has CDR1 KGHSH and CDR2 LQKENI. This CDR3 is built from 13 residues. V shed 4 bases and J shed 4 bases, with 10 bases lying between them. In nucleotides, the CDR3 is TGTGCCAGCTCACAGGGGGAAGGCACTGAAGCTTTCTTT. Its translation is CASSQGEGTEAFF. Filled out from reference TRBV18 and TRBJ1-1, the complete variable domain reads NAGVMQNPRHLVRRRGQEARLRCSPMKGHSHVYWYRQLPEEGLKFMVYLQKENIIDESGMPKERFSAEFPKEGPSILRIQQVVRGDSAAYFCASSQGEGTEAFFGQGTRLTVV.

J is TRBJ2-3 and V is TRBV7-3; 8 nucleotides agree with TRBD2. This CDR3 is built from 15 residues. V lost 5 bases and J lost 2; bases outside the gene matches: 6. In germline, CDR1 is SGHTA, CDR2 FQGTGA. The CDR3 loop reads CASSPGGDITDTQYF. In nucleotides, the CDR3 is TGTGCCAGCAGCCCGGGAGGGGATATCACAGATACGCAGTATTTT.

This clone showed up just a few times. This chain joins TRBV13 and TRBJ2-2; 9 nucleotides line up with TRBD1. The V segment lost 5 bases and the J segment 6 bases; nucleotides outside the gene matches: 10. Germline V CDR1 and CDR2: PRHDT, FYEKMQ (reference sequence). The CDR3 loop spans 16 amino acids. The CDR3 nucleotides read TGTGCCAGCAGCCCAGCCCCCGGGACAGGGCCCGGGGAGCTGTTTTTT. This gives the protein CASSPAPGTGPGELFF.

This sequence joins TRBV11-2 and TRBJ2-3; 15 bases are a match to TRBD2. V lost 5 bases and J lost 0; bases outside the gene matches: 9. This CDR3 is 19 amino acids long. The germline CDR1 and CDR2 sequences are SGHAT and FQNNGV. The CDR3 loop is CASSLPLGLAGGSTDTQYF. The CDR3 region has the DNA TGTGCCAGCAGCCTCCCGCTGGGACTAGCGGGGGGCAGCACAGATACGCAGTATTTT.

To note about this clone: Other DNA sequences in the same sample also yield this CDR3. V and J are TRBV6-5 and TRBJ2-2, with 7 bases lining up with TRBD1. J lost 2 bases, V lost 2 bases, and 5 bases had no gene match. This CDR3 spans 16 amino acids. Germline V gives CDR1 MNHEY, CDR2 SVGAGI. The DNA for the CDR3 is TGTGCCAGCAGTTACCGGACAGGATCCAACACCGGGGAGCTGTTTTTT. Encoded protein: CASSYRTGSNTGELFF.

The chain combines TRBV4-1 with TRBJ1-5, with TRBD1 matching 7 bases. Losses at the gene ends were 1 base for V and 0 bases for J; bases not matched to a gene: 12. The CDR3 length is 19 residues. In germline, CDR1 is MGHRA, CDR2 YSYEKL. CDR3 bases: TGCGCCAGCAGCCAAGTTGGCGACAGGGACTTTATTAGCAATCAGCCCCAGCATTTT. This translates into CASSQVGDRDFISNQPQHF.

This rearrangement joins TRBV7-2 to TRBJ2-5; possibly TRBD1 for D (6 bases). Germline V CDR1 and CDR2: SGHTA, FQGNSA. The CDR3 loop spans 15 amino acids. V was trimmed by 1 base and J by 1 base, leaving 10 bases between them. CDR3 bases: TGTGCCAGCAGCTTAGTTAGGGGGTCCCAAGAGACCCAGTACTTC. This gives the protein CASSLVRGSQETQYF.

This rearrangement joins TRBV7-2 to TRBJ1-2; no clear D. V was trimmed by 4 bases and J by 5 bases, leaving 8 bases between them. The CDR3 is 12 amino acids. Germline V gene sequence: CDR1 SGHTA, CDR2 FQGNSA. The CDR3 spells CASSYDTYGYTF. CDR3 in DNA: TGTGCCAGCAGCTACGATACTTATGGCTACACCTTC.

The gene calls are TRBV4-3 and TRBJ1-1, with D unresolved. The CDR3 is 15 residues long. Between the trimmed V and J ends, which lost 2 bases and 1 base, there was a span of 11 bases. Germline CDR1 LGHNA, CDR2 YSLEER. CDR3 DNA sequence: TGCGCCAGCAGCCAATGGACGGGAGGGAACACTGAAGCTTTCTTT. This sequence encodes CASSQWTGGNTEAFF.

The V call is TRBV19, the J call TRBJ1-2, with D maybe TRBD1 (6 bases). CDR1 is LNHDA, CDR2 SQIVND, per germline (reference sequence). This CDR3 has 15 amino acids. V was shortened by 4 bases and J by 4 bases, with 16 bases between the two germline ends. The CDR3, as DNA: TGTGCCAGTAGTACGGCGAGTGGGACATCCTATGGCTACACCTTC. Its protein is CASSTASGTSYGYTF.

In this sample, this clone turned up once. CDR3 DNA: TGTGCCACCTATCACCCACGCGGGAGTAATGAGCAGTTCTTC. This codes for CATYHPRGSNEQFF. V is TRBV5-4 and J is TRBJ2-1, with 7 bases aligning to TRBD2. J gave up 7 bases and V 9 bases, and 13 bases lay outside the gene matches. Germline assignment: CDR1 SGHNT and CDR2 YYREEE (reference sequence). This CDR3 has 14 amino acids. Full variable domain (missing parts from reference TRBV5-4 and TRBJ2-1): ETGVTQSPTHLIKTRGQQVTLRCSSQSGHNTVSWYQQALGQGPQFIFQYYREEENGRGNFPPRFSGLQFPNYSSELNVNALELDDSALYLCATYHPRGSNEQFFGPGTRLTVL.

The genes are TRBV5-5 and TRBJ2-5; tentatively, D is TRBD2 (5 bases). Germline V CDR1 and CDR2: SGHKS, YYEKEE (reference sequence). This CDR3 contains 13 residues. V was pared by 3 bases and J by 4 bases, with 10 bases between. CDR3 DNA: TGTGCCAGCAGCTGGTCGCGGGCAGAGACCCAGTACTTC. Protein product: CASSWSRAETQYF.

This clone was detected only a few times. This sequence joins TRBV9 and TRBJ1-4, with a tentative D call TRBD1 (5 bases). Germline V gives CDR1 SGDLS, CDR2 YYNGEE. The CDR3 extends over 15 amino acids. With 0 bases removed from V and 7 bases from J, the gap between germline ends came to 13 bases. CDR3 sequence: CASSVGGGFSEKLFF. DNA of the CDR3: TGTGCCAGCAGCGTAGGGGGGGGTTTCAGTGAAAAACTGTTTTTT.

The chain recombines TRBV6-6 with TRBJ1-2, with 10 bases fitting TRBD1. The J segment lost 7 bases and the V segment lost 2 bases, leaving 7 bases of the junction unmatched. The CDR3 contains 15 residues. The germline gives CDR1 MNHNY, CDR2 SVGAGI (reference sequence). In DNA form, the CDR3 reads TGTGCCAGCAGTTACGGTGGACAGGGGGGTCGTGGCTACACCTTC. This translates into CASSYGGQGGRGYTF.